This T cell receptor (beta chain) was obtained from a study of OX40 agonist ivuxolimab in advanced cancers. Looking at the study overall: Ivuxolimab, an agonistic anti-OX40 (CD134) antibody, was given to patients. Partial responses were achieved by three patients, of whom one had hepatocellular carcinoma and two had cutaneous melanoma.

Per the germline V gene, CDR1 is SGHRS and CDR2 is YFSETQ. Trimming removed 6 bases at V and 4 bases at J, with 14 bases between. The CDR3 contains 13 residues. Repertoires were generated with immunoSEQ multiplex PCR, while TCRdb's copy carries only in-frame clones and drops some. The sample has about 96,000 clones; more than 80% are singletons. V usage is TRBV5-1 and J usage is TRBJ2-7; TRBD2 is a possible D gene (6 bases). The input for sequencing was CD4+ or CD8+ T cells sorted from blood, taken in a trial of the OX40 agonist ivuxolimab. The sequence was obtained from an adult with an advanced solid tumor such as melanoma, head and neck, liver or kidney cancer. CDR3 nucleotide sequence: TGCGCCAGCAACCAGGGACTTCAGTACGAGCAGTACTTC. As protein: CASNQGLQYEQYF.